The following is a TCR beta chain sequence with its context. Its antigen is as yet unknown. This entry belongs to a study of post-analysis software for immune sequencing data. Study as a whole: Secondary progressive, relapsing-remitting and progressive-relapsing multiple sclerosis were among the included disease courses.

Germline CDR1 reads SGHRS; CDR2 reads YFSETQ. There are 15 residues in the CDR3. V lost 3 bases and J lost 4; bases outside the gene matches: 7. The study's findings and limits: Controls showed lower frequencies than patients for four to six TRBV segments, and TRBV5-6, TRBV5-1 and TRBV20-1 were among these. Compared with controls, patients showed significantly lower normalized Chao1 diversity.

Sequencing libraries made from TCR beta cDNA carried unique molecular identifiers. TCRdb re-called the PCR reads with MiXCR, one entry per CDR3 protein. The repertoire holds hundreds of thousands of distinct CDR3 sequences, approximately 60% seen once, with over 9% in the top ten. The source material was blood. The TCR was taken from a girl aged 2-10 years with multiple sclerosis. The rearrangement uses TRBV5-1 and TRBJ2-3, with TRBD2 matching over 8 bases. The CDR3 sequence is CASSWVAGRADTQYF. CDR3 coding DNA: TGCGCCAGCAGCTGGGTAGCGGGGAGGGCAGATACGCAGTATTTT.